This T cell receptor beta chain was recorded in a study of blood T cell repertoires in COVID-19. Study overall: PBMCs, B-cell-depleted T cells, or T cells provided the cDNA or gDNA that made up the material.

Sequenced by immunoSEQ multiplex PCR; TCRdb stores in-frame clones only, minus some. The profile shows about 39,000 clones, 85% of them singletons. This CDR3 spans 16 amino acids. CDR1 and CDR2 (germline): MNHEY, SVGAGI. The V gene end was trimmed by 0 bases and the J gene end by 5 bases; junction bases not matched to a gene: 5. The sequence derives from a man between 60 and 70 years old with acute or convalescent COVID-19. The sample was peripheral blood. The genes are TRBV6-5 and TRBJ2-1, with TRBD2 matching over 9 bases. The CDR3 loop is CASSYSRLAVDNEQFF. In nucleotides, the CDR3 is TGTGCCAGCAGTTACTCAAGACTAGCGGTAGACAATGAGCAGTTCTTC.